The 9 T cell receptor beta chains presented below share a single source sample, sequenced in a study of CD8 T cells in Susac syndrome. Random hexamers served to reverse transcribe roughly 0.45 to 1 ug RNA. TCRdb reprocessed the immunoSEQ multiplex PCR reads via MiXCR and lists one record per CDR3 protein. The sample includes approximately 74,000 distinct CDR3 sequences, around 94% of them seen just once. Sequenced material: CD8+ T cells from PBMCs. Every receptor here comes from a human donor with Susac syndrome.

The CDR3 nucleotides read TGTGCCAGCTCACCAGTCTATAGAGTCGCCTACGAGCAGTACTTC. This encodes CASSPVYRVAYEQYF. This sequence joins TRBV18 and TRBJ2-7; D is unresolved. The germline gives CDR1 KGHSH, CDR2 LQKENI. The CDR3 contains 15 residues. Trimming left V 2 bases short and J 2 bases short, with 13 bases between.

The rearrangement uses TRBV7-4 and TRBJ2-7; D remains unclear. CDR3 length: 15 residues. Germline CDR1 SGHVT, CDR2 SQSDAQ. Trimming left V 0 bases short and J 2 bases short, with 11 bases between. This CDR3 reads CASSLAVFWAYEQYF. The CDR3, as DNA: TGTGCCAGCAGCTTAGCTGTCTTCTGGGCCTACGAGCAGTACTTC.

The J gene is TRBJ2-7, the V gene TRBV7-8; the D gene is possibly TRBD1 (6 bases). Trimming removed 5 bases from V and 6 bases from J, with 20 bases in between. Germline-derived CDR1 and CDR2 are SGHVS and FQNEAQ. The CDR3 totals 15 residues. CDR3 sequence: CASSPGQGLDGEQYF. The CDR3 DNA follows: TGTGCCAGCAGCCCTGGGCAGGGGTTGGATGGCGAGCAGTACTTC. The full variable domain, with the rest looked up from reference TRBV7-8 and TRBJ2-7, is GAGVSQSPRYKVAKRGQDVALRCDPISGHVSLFWYQQALGQGPEFLTYFQNEAQLDKSGLPSDRFFAERPEGSVSTLKIQRTQQEDSAVYLCASSPGQGLDGEQYFGPGTRLTVT.

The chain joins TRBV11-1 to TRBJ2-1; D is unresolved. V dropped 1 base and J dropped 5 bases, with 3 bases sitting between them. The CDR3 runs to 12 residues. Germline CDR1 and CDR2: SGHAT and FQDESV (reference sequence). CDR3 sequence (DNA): TGTGCCAGCAGCTTAGTGGACAATGAGCAGTTCTTC. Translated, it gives CASSLVDNEQFF.

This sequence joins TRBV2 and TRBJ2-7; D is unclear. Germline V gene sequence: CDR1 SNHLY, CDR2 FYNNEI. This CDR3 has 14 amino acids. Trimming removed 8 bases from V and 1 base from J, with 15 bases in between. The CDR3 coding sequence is TGTGCCAGCGGGGTCTCCTATGAATCCTACGAGCAGTACTTC. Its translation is CASGVSYESYEQYF.

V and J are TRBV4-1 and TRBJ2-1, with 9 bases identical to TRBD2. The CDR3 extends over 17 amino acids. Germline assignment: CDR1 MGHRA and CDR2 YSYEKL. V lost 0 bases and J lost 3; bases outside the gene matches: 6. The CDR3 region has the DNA TGCGCCAGCAGCCAAGATCAGGTTAGCGGGGGCTACAATGAGCAGTTCTTC. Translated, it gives CASSQDQVSGGYNEQFF.

DNA of the CDR3: TGTGCCAGCAGCCAAGCGTTTTGGCAGACAGCGGCGGATACGCAGTATTTT. Protein: CASSQAFWQTAADTQYF. The gene calls are TRBV3-1 and TRBJ2-3, with D perhaps given as TRBD1 or TRBD2 (5 bases each). Germline lookup yields CDR1 LGHDT and CDR2 YNNKEL (reference sequence). This CDR3 is 17 amino acids long. Deletions cut 1 base from V and 6 bases from J, with 20 bases between.

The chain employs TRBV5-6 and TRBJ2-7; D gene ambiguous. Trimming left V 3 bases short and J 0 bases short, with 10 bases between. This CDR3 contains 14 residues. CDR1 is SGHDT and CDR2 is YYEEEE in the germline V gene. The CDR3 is CASSWRLSSYEQYF. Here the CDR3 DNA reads TGTGCCAGCAGCTGGAGACTCAGCTCCTACGAGCAGTACTTC.

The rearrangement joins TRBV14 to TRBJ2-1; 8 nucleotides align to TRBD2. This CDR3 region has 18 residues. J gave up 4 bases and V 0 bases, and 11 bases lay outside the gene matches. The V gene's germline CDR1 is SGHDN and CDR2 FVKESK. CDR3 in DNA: TGTGCCAGCAGCCAAGATGACCTAGGAGCGGGAGTGTACAATGAGCAGTTCTTC. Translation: CASSQDDLGAGVYNEQFF.